The 27 T cell receptor beta chains given below trace back to one sample, sequenced in a study of T cell changes during pregnancy in multiple sclerosis. Repertoires were generated with immunoSEQ multiplex PCR, while TCRdb's copy carries only in-frame clones and drops some. The table includes tens of thousands of clones, about nine tenths detected once. The sample in question was peripheral blood, obtained in the third trimester of pregnancy. The receptors stem from a female donor in good health, enrolled as a control in a pregnancy study.

The chain links TRBV6-1 to TRBJ2-1; 11 bases fit TRBD2. Germline-derived CDR1 and CDR2 are MNHNS and SASEGT. The CDR3 totals 16 residues. V lost 1 base and J lost 7; bases outside the gene matches: 6. The CDR3 DNA sequence: TGTGCCAGCAGTGAAGGGACTAGCGGGCTTCGGAATGAGCAGTTCTTC. As protein: CASSEGTSGLRNEQFF.

The chain has TRBV10-2 and TRBJ1-3, with D possibly being TRBD1 (5 bases). Looked up from germline, CDR1 is WSHSY and CDR2 is SAAADI. V dropped 4 bases and J dropped 2 bases, with 9 bases sitting between them. This CDR3 spans 14 amino acids. This CDR3 is CASSGPGAGNTIYF. The CDR3 coding sequence is TGCGCCAGCAGTGGGCCGGGGGCTGGAAACACCATATATTTT.

The CDR3 is CASSLVGTGESYEQYF. CDR3 DNA: TGTGCCAGCAGCTTAGTGGGGACAGGTGAAAGCTACGAGCAGTACTTC. This chain connects TRBV7-2 to TRBJ2-7; 8 bases align to TRBD1. The CDR3 consists of 16 residues. Trimming took 1 base from V and 3 from J; bases not matched to a gene: 8. Germline V gene lookup returns CDR1 SGHTA and CDR2 FQGNSA.

The chain employs TRBV5-1 and TRBJ1-2; 8 nucleotides align to TRBD1. From germline, CDR1 is SGHRS and CDR2 YFSETQ. The CDR3 contains 14 residues. V shed 4 bases, J shed 7 bases, and the junction held 9 bases outside the gene matches. The CDR3 bases are TGCGCCAGCAGCCCGGGGGGACAGGCGAGTGGCTACACCTTC. The encoded protein is CASSPGGQASGYTF.

V gene TRBV5-6 combines with J gene TRBJ1-2; 10 positions agree with TRBD1. The CDR3 totals 14 residues. J gave up 6 bases and V 3 bases, and 5 bases lay outside the gene matches. Looked up from germline, CDR1 is SGHDT and CDR2 is YYEEEE. DNA of the CDR3: TGTGCCAGCAGCTGGGGGACAGGGGTTGATGGCTACACCTTC. Its protein is CASSWGTGVDGYTF.

The chain couples TRBV18 to TRBJ2-5; D is ambiguous. The CDR3 spans 13 residues. The germline V gene encodes CDR1 KGHSH and CDR2 LQKENI. V was trimmed by 3 bases and J by 5 bases, leaving 10 bases between them. The CDR3 DNA reads as TGTGCCAGCTCACCCCTAAATCGGGAGACCCAGTACTTC. Its translation: CASSPLNRETQYF.

The CDR3 DNA sequence: TGTGCCAGCAGCCCCCCTAGCGAACAAGATACGCAGTATTTT. Translating gives CASSPPSEQDTQYF. The chain carries TRBV11-3 and TRBJ2-3, with D tentatively TRBD2 (6 bases). Trimming cost V 5 bases and J 5 bases, with 14 bases left between them. The length of the CDR3 is 14 residues. Germline CDR1 SGHNT, CDR2 YENEEA.

This chain connects TRBV5-6 to TRBJ2-5; D possibly corresponds to TRBD1 (5 bases). CDR3 length: 13 residues. Trimming removed 5 bases from V and 4 bases from J, with 12 bases in between. Per the germline V gene, CDR1 is SGHDT and CDR2 is YYEEEE. In DNA, the CDR3 is TGTGCCAGCAGTCCGGACACCCCAGAGACCCAGTACTTC. It codes for CASSPDTPETQYF. Full variable domain (outside the CDR3, taken from reference TRBV5-6 and TRBJ2-5): DAGVTQSPTHLIKTRGQQVTLRCSPKSGHDTVSWYQQALGQGPQFIFQYYEEEERQRGNFPDRFSGHQFPNYSSELNVNALLLGDSALYLCASSPDTPETQYFGPGTRLLVL.

The V gene is TRBV2, the J gene TRBJ2-1; 8 nucleotides align to TRBD2. The CDR3 totals 15 residues. With 6 bases clipped from V and 0 bases from J, the junction kept 4 bases outside the gene matches. Germline V CDR1 and CDR2: SNHLY, FYNNEI. CDR3 amino acids: CASRTSGASYNEQFF. Written as DNA, the CDR3 is TGTGCCAGCAGAACTAGCGGCGCCTCCTACAATGAGCAGTTCTTC.

This chain joins TRBV11-2 and TRBJ1-2; a weak D match, TRBD1 (5 bases). V lost 7 bases and J 4 bases, leaving 13 bases between the germline ends. The germline V gene encodes CDR1 SGHAT and CDR2 FQNNGV. CDR3 length: 13 residues. The CDR3 protein is CASTSGGTYGYTF. The CDR3 DNA sequence: TGTGCCAGCACCTCGGGAGGGACCTATGGCTACACCTTC.

The V and J genes are TRBV30 and TRBJ2-7; 8 bases fit TRBD2. J lost 0 bases, V lost 0 bases, and 16 bases had no gene match. The length of the CDR3 is 19 residues. CDR1 and CDR2 from the germline V gene are GTSNPN and SVGIG (reference sequence). CDR3 nucleotides: TGTGCCTGGAGTGTACAACCGGGACTAGGGGCGAAAAGCTCCTACGAGCAGTACTTC. It codes for CAWSVQPGLGAKSSYEQYF.

This chain connects TRBV18 to TRBJ1-2; a weak D match, TRBD1 (6 bases). CDR3 length: 13 amino acids. CDR1 and CDR2 (germline): KGHSH, LQKENI. Trimming cost V 3 bases and J 6 bases, with 11 bases left between them. CDR3 protein: CASSPQDSHGYTF. The DNA for the CDR3 is TGTGCCAGCTCACCTCAGGACAGCCATGGCTACACCTTC. Full variable domain (remainder filled in from reference TRBV18 and TRBJ1-2): NAGVMQNPRHLVRRRGQEARLRCSPMKGHSHVYWYRQLPEEGLKFMVYLQKENIIDESGMPKERFSAEFPKEGPSILRIQQVVRGDSAAYFCASSPQDSHGYTFGSGTRLTVV.

J is TRBJ1-4 and V is TRBV5-1, with D possibly TRBD1 on 5 matching bases. Deletions cut 2 bases from V and 7 bases from J, with 18 bases between. This CDR3 contains 16 residues. CDR1 and CDR2 from the germline V gene are SGHRS and YFSETQ. CDR3: CASSFTQGLSGEKLFF. CDR3 nucleotides: TGCGCCAGCAGCTTTACCCAGGGATTGTCGGGTGAAAAACTGTTTTTT. Full variable domain (rest looked up from reference TRBV5-1 and TRBJ1-4): KAGVTQTPRYLIKTRGQQVTLSCSPISGHRSVSWYQQTPGQGLQFLFEYFSETQRNKGNFPGRFSGRQFSNSRSEMNVSTLELGDSALYLCASSFTQGLSGEKLFFGSGTQLSVL.

This clone was detected once. The chain uses TRBV10-3 and TRBJ2-3; TRBD1 matches 7 bases. V shed 7 bases, J shed 2 bases, and the junction held 6 bases outside the gene matches. Germline values: CDR1 ENHRY, CDR2 SYGVKD. This CDR3 has 14 residues. CDR3 region: CAIKRDSNTDTQYF. DNA for the CDR3: TGTGCCATCAAAAGGGACAGCAACACAGATACGCAGTATTTT.

The chain links TRBV27 to TRBJ2-1; TRBD2 matches at 9 bases. Losses at the gene ends were 5 bases for V and 8 bases for J; bases not matched to a gene: 22. The CDR3 has 19 residues. Germline loops: CDR1 MNHEY, CDR2 SMNVEV (reference sequence). The DNA of the CDR3 is TGTGCCAGCAGTCCCCTCCCAATGGCTAGCGGGGATAGGTTGGATGAGCAGTTCTTC. Its translation: CASSPLPMASGDRLDEQFF.

The rearrangement joins TRBV18 to TRBJ1-4, with 9 bases identical to TRBD1. The trim removed 4 bases at V and 7 bases at J, leaving 4 bases unmatched. Germline V gene sequence: CDR1 KGHSH, CDR2 LQKENI. The CDR3 length is 14 residues. This CDR3 reads CASSRGQGVEKLFF. The CDR3 nucleotides read TGTGCCAGCTCACGGGGACAGGGCGTTGAAAAACTGTTTTTT.

V is TRBV6-4 and J is TRBJ1-1, with TRBD1 matching 9 bases. With V trimmed by 6 bases and J by 5 bases, 4 bases remained unmatched. There are 13 residues in the CDR3. The V gene's germline CDR1 is MRHNA and CDR2 SNTAGT. The CDR3 bases are TGTGCCAGCAGGGGACAGGGAGGGACTGAAGCTTTCTTT. Its translation: CASRGQGGTEAFF.

The chain's CDR3 is CASSLQGGGTEAFF. The CDR3 bases are TGTGCCAGCAGCCTACAAGGGGGGGGAACTGAAGCTTTCTTT. The chain links TRBV7-2 to TRBJ1-1; possible D gene TRBD1, 6 bases. The CDR3 runs to 14 residues. Germline V CDR1 and CDR2: SGHTA, FQGNSA. Trimming cost V 5 bases and J 5 bases, with 15 bases left between them.

The chain joins TRBV19 to TRBJ2-7, with 9 bases matching TRBD2. J was trimmed by 2 bases and V by 3 bases; bases with no gene match: 5. Germline V lookup: CDR1 LNHDA, CDR2 SQIVND (reference sequence). This CDR3 comprises 15 residues. The CDR3 loop is CASSIGSGGAYEQYF. As DNA, the CDR3 is TGTGCCAGTAGTATTGGTAGCGGGGGAGCCTACGAGCAGTACTTC. The full variable domain, in which reference TRBV19 and TRBJ2-7 provide the parts outside the CDR3, is DGGITQSPKYLFRKEGQNVTLSCEQNLNHDAMYWYRQDPGQGLRLIYYSQIVNDFQKGDIAEGYSVSREKKESFPLTVTSAQKNPTAFYLCASSIGSGGAYEQYFGPGTRLTVT.

The V and J genes are TRBV11-3 and TRBJ1-1; possible D gene TRBD1, 5 bases. This CDR3 contains 14 residues. Germline CDR1 and CDR2: SGHNT and YENEEA. Trimming removed 8 bases at V and 0 bases at J, with 13 bases between. CDR3 in DNA: TGTGCCAGCGGTCCAGGGCCCTTGAACACTGAAGCTTTCTTT. Protein: CASGPGPLNTEAFF.

This clone has only a few counts. CDR3 coding DNA: TGTGCCAGCACCCCACAGGGGTGGAACACTGAAGCTTTCTTT. Translated: CASTPQGWNTEAFF. This chain connects TRBV25-1 to TRBJ1-1; 7 bases are shared with TRBD1. This CDR3 contains 14 residues. Germline loops: CDR1 MGHDK, CDR2 SYGVNS. J lost 1 base, V lost 7 bases, and 6 bases had no gene match.

The chain carries TRBV27 and TRBJ2-7; 9 bases are a match to TRBD1. The ends lost 2 bases at V and 3 bases at J; junction bases unmatched: 11. CDR1 is MNHEY and CDR2 is SMNVEV in the germline V gene (reference sequence). The CDR3 extends over 17 amino acids. The CDR3 protein is CASSLIPPGQGYYEQYF. CDR3 DNA sequence: TGTGCCAGCAGTTTAATCCCGCCGGGACAGGGATACTACGAGCAGTACTTC.

This chain links TRBV7-7 with TRBJ2-5, with D perhaps matching TRBD2 (6 bases). The CDR3 is 14 amino acids. Germline V CDR1 and CDR2: SSHAT, FNYEAQ (reference sequence). The chain's CDR3 is CASAGSGPQETQYF. The CDR3 DNA is TGTGCTAGCGCGGGGTCTGGGCCCCAAGAGACCCAGTACTTC.

The genes are TRBV11-3 and TRBJ1-1; D is possibly TRBD1 (6 bases). V was clipped by 0 bases and J by 5 bases, with 13 bases between them. CDR1 and CDR2 (germline): SGHNT, YENEEA. The CDR3 spans 15 residues. CDR3: CASSLDGGAGTEAFF. DNA for the CDR3: TGTGCCAGCAGCTTAGATGGGGGCGCTGGGACTGAAGCTTTCTTT.

The chain combines TRBV7-9 with TRBJ2-5; D ambiguous. CDR3 size: 13 residues. Deletions cut 3 bases from V and 2 bases from J, with 7 bases between. From germline, CDR1 is SEHNR and CDR2 FQNEAQ (reference sequence). The CDR3 DNA reads as TGTGCCAGCAGCTTTTCAGAACAAGAGACCCAGTACTTC. As protein: CASSFSEQETQYF.

The rearrangement uses TRBV30 and TRBJ1-1; 7 bases map to TRBD1. Trimming cost V 3 bases and J 1 base; bases outside gene matches: 2. The V gene's germline CDR1 is GTSNPN and CDR2 SVGIG (reference sequence). This CDR3 has 13 residues. For the CDR3, the DNA is TGTGCCTGGAGGGGACAGAGGAACACTGAAGCTTTCTTT. The encoded protein is CAWRGQRNTEAFF.

The chain recombines TRBV6-5 with TRBJ2-1, with D perhaps TRBD1 (5 bases). From germline, CDR1 is MNHEY and CDR2 SVGAGI. There are 13 residues in the CDR3. The V and J ends lost 4 bases and 7 bases respectively, with 11 bases between them. Here the CDR3 reads CASSWVGANEQFF. CDR3 in DNA: TGTGCCAGCAGTTGGGTTGGGGCGAATGAGCAGTTCTTC.